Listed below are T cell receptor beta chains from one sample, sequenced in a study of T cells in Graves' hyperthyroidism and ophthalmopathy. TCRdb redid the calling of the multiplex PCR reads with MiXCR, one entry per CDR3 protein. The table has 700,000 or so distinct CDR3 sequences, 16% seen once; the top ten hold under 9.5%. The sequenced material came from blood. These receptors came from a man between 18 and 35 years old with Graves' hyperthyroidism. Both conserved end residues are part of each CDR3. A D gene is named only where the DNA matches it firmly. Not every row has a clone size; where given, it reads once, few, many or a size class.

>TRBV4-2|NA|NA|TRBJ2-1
TGTGCCAGCAGCCAAGGCGGGGGCAGGACTTACAATGAGCAGTTCTTC
CASSQGGGRTYNEQFF
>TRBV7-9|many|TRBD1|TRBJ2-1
TGTGCCAGCAGCGGTAACCGGGACAGGGACTACAATGAGCAGTTCTTC
CASSGNRDRDYNEQFF
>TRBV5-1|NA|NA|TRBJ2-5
TGTGCCAGCAGCGCCTATGGGGGTGGGGAGACCCAGTACTTC
CASSAYGGGETQYF
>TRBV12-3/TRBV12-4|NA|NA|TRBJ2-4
TGTGCCAGCAGTTTAGCGCTGACAGCTTTAGCCAAAAACATTCAGTACTTC
CASSLALTALAKNIQYF
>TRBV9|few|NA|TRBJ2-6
TGTGCCAGCAGCCCGGACTCTGGGGCCAACGTCCTGACTTTC
CASSPDSGANVLTF
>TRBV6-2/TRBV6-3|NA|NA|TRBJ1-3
TGTGCCAGCAGCAACGGGGGCTCTGGAAACACCATATATTTT
CASSNGGSGNTIYF
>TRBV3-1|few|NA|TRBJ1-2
TGTGCCAGCAGCCAATCCCCCGGGGCGATCTATGGCTACACCTTC
CASSQSPGAIYGYTF
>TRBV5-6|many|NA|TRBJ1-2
TGTGCCAGCAGCTTGGGTGGCAGCGACTATGGCTACACCTTC
CASSLGGSDYGYTF
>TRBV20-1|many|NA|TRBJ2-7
TGCAGTGCCCTCCTGGTGAGAAACGAGCAGTACTTC
CSALLVRNEQYF
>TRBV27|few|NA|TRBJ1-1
TGTGCCAGCAGTTTAAATCCAGGGCTGAACACTGAAGCTTTCTTT
CASSLNPGLNTEAFF
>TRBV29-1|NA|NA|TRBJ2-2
TGCAGCGTTGGGGCCAGGGGACAGAACACCGGGGAGCTGTTTTTT
CSVGARGQNTGELFF
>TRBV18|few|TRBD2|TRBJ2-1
TGTGCCAGCTCAAAGACGTCCGGGACTAGCGGGAGGGCCTCCTACAATGAGCAGTTCTTC
CASSKTSGTSGRASYNEQFF
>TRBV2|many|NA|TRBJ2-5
TGTGCCAGCAGTGAAAGAGAGACCCAGTACTTC
CASSERETQYF
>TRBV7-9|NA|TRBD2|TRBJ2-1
TGTGCCAGCACCAGGGGCGGGAGGGCCCTTATTTTCTACAATGAGCAGTTCTTC
CASTRGGRALIFYNEQFF
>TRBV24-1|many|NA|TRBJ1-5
TGTGCCGCGCAGCGAGGGGGGGGCCAGCCCCAGCATTTT
CAAQRGGGQPQHF
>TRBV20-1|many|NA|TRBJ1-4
TGCAGTGCCGGCGTGGGAGGCCGCAGGGAAAAACTGTTTTTT
CSAGVGGRREKLFF
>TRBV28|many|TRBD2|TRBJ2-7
TGTGCCAGCAGTATGACTAGCGGGAGATCCTACGAGCAGTACTTC
CASSMTSGRSYEQYF